Below are 27 T cell receptor beta chains sequenced from a single sample in a study of PD-1 blockade in classical Hodgkin lymphoma. Some clones are missing from TCRdb's copy, which holds only in-frame ones; the method was immunoSEQ multiplex PCR. The table shows more than 45,000 clones, with 73% occurring only once. All patients relapsed after autologous stem cell transplantation, and brentuximab vedotin exposure varied. The material sequenced was peripheral blood mononuclear cells (PBMCs), taken at baseline. The source is a human donor with classical Hodgkin lymphoma.

The chain has TRBV30 and TRBJ2-7, with D possibly being TRBD1 or TRBD2 (5 bases each). Trimming took off 2 bases at V and 2 bases at J, with 13 bases between the two ends. The CDR3 runs 14 residues. Germline assignment: CDR1 GTSNPN and CDR2 SVGIG (reference sequence). As DNA, the CDR3 is TGTGCCTGGAGTTCCGGGACGGGGACCTACGAGCAGTACTTC. It translates to CAWSSGTGTYEQYF.

CDR3 amino acids: CASSSGLYGYTF. As DNA, the CDR3 is TGCGCCAGCAGCTCGGGACTCTATGGCTACACCTTC. The V and J genes are TRBV5-1 and TRBJ1-2, with TRBD1 as a possible D gene (5 bases). The CDR3 consists of 12 residues. From germline, CDR1 is SGHRS and CDR2 YFSETQ. V was shortened by 3 bases and J by 4 bases, with 7 bases between the two germline ends.

The chain recombines TRBV25-1 with TRBJ2-1; 8 positions agree with TRBD1. Germline CDR1 MGHDK, CDR2 SYGVNS. After removal of 7 bases from V and 5 bases from J, the junction contained 10 bases not matched to a gene. This CDR3 spans 15 amino acids. This CDR3 reads CASTPGQGIDNEQFF. The CDR3 nucleotides are TGTGCCAGCACCCCAGGACAGGGCATCGACAATGAGCAGTTCTTC.

This clone was found a few times. The genes are TRBV27 and TRBJ2-2; D is unresolved. CDR1 MNHEY and CDR2 SMNVEV come from the germline V gene (reference sequence). Trimming took 4 bases from V and 4 from J, leaving 13 bases between them. This CDR3 region has 15 residues. Written as DNA, the CDR3 is TGTGCCAGCAGTTGGAGCGTGGGGTCCACCGGGGAGCTGTTTTTT. This translates into CASSWSVGSTGELFF.

As concerns this clone: The junction departs from the called germline gene at one end, perhaps through a read error. The gene calls are TRBV28 and TRBJ1-2; D ambiguous. There are 11 residues in the CDR3. Looked up from germline, CDR1 is MDHEN and CDR2 is SYDVKM. CDR3 sequence: CASSLGDQVSF. Written as DNA, the CDR3 is TGTGCCAGCAGTTTAGGGGATCAGGTATCCTTC.

The table lists this clone with a few counts. V is TRBV19 and J is TRBJ1-5; a possible D gene is TRBD1 (6 bases). CDR3 size: 15 residues. Germline V CDR1 and CDR2: LNHDA, SQIVND (reference sequence). V was shortened by 7 bases and J by 2 bases, with 15 bases between the two germline ends. The CDR3 sequence: CASTVGGAGNQPQHF. CDR3 bases: TGTGCCAGTACCGTGGGGGGGGCTGGCAATCAGCCCCAGCATTTT.

The V gene is TRBV19, the J gene TRBJ1-1; D unclear. V lost 4 bases to trimming and J lost 4 bases, with 10 bases between them. The V gene's germline CDR1 is LNHDA and CDR2 SQIVND (reference sequence). The CDR3 totals 13 residues. Written as DNA, the CDR3 is TGTGCCAGTAGTACAAGGGAGACCACTGAAGCTTTCTTT. Translation gives CASSTRETTEAFF.

The genes are TRBV5-6 and TRBJ1-5; TRBD1 matches at 7 bases. V lost 5 bases and J lost 0; bases outside the gene matches: 5. The length of the CDR3 is 15 residues. The germline gives CDR1 SGHDT, CDR2 YYEEEE. CDR3 loop: CASSLGQVSNQPQHF. As DNA, the CDR3 is TGTGCCAGCAGTTTAGGACAGGTTAGCAATCAGCCCCAGCATTTT.

V and J are TRBV29-1 and TRBJ2-5; D is perhaps TRBD2 (6 bases). Trimming removed 7 bases at V and 2 bases at J, with 8 bases between. CDR3 length equals 11 residues. CDR1 is SQVTM, CDR2 ANQGSEA, per germline. The CDR3: CSGGLQETQYF. CDR3 in DNA: TGCAGCGGGGGACTTCAAGAGACCCAGTACTTC. Together with reference TRBV29-1 and TRBJ2-5, the CDR3 gives the full variable domain: SAVISQKPSRDICQRGTSLTIQCQVDSQVTMMFWYRQQPGQSLTLIATANQGSEATYESGFVIDKFPISRPNLTFSTLTVSNMSPEDSSIYLCSGGLQETQYFGPGTRLLVL.

The rearrangement uses TRBV5-6 and TRBJ2-1; D unresolved. V was trimmed by 0 bases and J by 0 bases, leaving 10 bases between them. This CDR3 has 16 residues. Germline CDR1 and CDR2: SGHDT and YYEEEE. CDR3 loop: CASSLATLSSYNEQFF. The CDR3 DNA reads as TGTGCCAGCAGCTTGGCTACTCTCAGCTCCTACAATGAGCAGTTCTTC.

In this sample, this clone turned up a few times. V usage is TRBV2 and J usage is TRBJ1-2, with D possibly being TRBD1 (6 bases). V was shortened by 6 bases and J by 6 bases, with 14 bases between the two germline ends. From germline, CDR1 is SNHLY and CDR2 FYNNEI. The CDR3 runs 13 residues. The CDR3 nucleotides are TGTGCCAGCAGCGTCGACAGGTCAAATGGCTACACCTTC. Encoded protein: CASSVDRSNGYTF.

The chain uses TRBV18 and TRBJ1-1; D ambiguous. V was trimmed by 3 bases and J by 7 bases, leaving 12 bases between them. This CDR3 is 13 amino acids long. Looked up from germline, CDR1 is KGHSH and CDR2 is LQKENI. DNA of the CDR3: TGTGCCAGCTCACCTTTATTGACGGATGAAGCTTTCTTT. Translating gives CASSPLLTDEAFF.

The rearrangement links TRBV9 to TRBJ2-1; possible D gene TRBD1, 6 bases. Germline CDR1 is SGDLS and CDR2 is YYNGEE. The V end lost 4 bases, the J end lost 0 bases, and 11 bases lay between the germline ends. CDR3 size: 15 residues. In DNA form, the CDR3 reads TGTGCCAGCAGCCCCGGACAGAGCTCCTACAATGAGCAGTTCTTC. Its translation: CASSPGQSSYNEQFF.

This chain joins TRBV29-1 and TRBJ2-5; possible D gene TRBD2, 6 bases. Trimming cost V 8 bases and J 4 bases, with 20 bases left between them. Germline assignment: CDR1 SQVTM and CDR2 ANQGSEA. The CDR3 totals 14 residues. CDR3 DNA sequence: TGCAGCACCGGACGTCGGGGGTGGTCAGAGACCCAGTACTTC. Amino acid sequence: CSTGRRGWSETQYF.

The chain has TRBV6-6 and TRBJ1-1; D is possibly TRBD1 (5 bases). The germline V and J ends were trimmed by 6 bases and 11 bases, with 19 bases remaining between them. This CDR3 region has 13 residues. Germline values: CDR1 MNHNY, CDR2 SVGAGI (reference sequence). The CDR3 reads CASSRPGAPYAFF. The CDR3 nucleotides are TGTGCCAGCAGCCGCCCCGGGGCCCCCTATGCTTTCTTT.

V is TRBV14 and J is TRBJ1-3; 9 nucleotides match TRBD1. The CDR3 has 17 residues. V lost 1 base and J lost 2; bases outside the gene matches: 6. Germline loops: CDR1 SGHDN, CDR2 FVKESK. The CDR3 protein is CASSQGPGQGTGNTIYF. CDR3 nucleotides: TGTGCCAGCAGCCAAGGGCCGGGACAGGGAACTGGAAACACCATATATTTT.

In regard to this clone: Other DNA sequences within the sample encode an identical CDR3. This chain connects TRBV5-1 to TRBJ2-7; 8 positions agree with TRBD2. Germline trimming cut 4 bases from V and 2 bases from J; bases unmatched to any gene: 5. Germline CDR1 and CDR2: SGHRS and YFSETQ. The CDR3 consists of 14 residues. CDR3 loop: CASSTGLAPYEQYF. The DNA for the CDR3 is TGCGCCAGCAGCACCGGACTAGCCCCCTACGAGCAGTACTTC.

A remark on this clone: Other DNA sequences from this sample encode an identical CDR3 as well. The chain uses TRBV5-1 and TRBJ1-2; D not resolved. From germline, CDR1 is SGHRS and CDR2 YFSETQ. V dropped 0 bases and J dropped 0 bases, with 6 bases sitting between them. The CDR3 runs 14 residues. The CDR3 bases are TGCGCCAGCAGCTTGGACTCAGCTAACTATGGCTACACCTTC. It yields the protein CASSLDSANYGYTF.

This clone turned up a few times. V is TRBV7-3 and J is TRBJ2-7, with TRBD1 matching over 7 bases. This CDR3 comprises 13 residues. In germline, CDR1 is SGHTA, CDR2 FQGTGA. The J segment lost 5 bases and the V segment lost 7 bases, leaving 8 bases of the junction unmatched. CDR3 DNA sequence: TGTGCCAGCACCGGGGACAGTCGAAACGAGCAGTACTTC. This codes for CASTGDSRNEQYF.

The J gene is TRBJ1-1, the V gene TRBV7-3; TRBD1 matches at 7 bases. The CDR3 has 16 residues. V shed 5 bases and J 1 base; nucleotides not matched to a gene: 10. The germline CDR1 and CDR2 sequences are SGHTA and FQGTGA. The CDR3 DNA reads as TGTGCCAGCAGCCCTTTTTCCGGGACAGCGAACACTGAAGCTTTCTTT. As protein: CASSPFSGTANTEAFF. The whole variable domain, remainder taken from reference TRBV7-3 and TRBJ1-1, is GAGVSQTPSNKVTEKGKYVELRCDPISGHTALYWYRQSLGQGPEFLIYFQGTGAADDSGLPNDRFFAVRPEGSVSTLKIQRTERGDSAVYLCASSPFSGTANTEAFFGQGTRLTVV.

This clone was counted a few times. V usage is TRBV5-6 and J usage is TRBJ2-2, with D tentatively TRBD1 (6 bases). The V and J ends lost 6 bases and 2 bases respectively, with 17 bases between them. The germline gives CDR1 SGHDT, CDR2 YYEEEE. The CDR3 sequence is 16 residues long. This chain's CDR3 is CASTPTGRGNTGELFF. Here the CDR3 DNA reads TGTGCCAGCACCCCCACAGGCAGGGGTAACACCGGGGAGCTGTTTTTT.

This chain connects TRBV5-1 to TRBJ1-1; tentative D call: TRBD1 (5 bases). V was pared by 3 bases and J by 4 bases, with 13 bases between. The CDR3 contains 14 residues. Germline V gene sequence: CDR1 SGHRS, CDR2 YFSETQ. In nucleotides, the CDR3 is TGCGCCAGCAGCTCGCAGGGTGTGAGCACTGAAGCTTTCTTT. As protein: CASSSQGVSTEAFF.

The chain employs TRBV12-5 and TRBJ2-7; 8 bases are shared with TRBD1. The trim removed 4 bases at V and 9 bases at J, leaving 5 bases unmatched. Germline CDR1 reads LGHNT; CDR2 reads FRNRAP. The length of the CDR3 is 12 residues. Here the CDR3 reads CASGSRTGRQYF. For the CDR3, the DNA is TGTGCTAGTGGTTCCCGGACAGGGCGGCAGTACTTC. The full variable domain, in which reference TRBV12-5 and TRBJ2-7 provide the parts outside the CDR3, is DARVTQTPRHKVTEMGQEVTMRCQPILGHNTVFWYRQTMMQGLELLAYFRNRAPLDDSGMPKDRFSAEMPDATLATLKIQPSEPRDSAVYFCASGSRTGRQYFGPGTRLTVT.

This clone has only a few counts. The chain links TRBV18 to TRBJ1-2, with 8 bases aligning to TRBD1. The CDR3 is 14 amino acids. Germline CDR1 KGHSH, CDR2 LQKENI. Germline trimming cut 2 bases from V and 8 bases from J; bases unmatched to any gene: 7. CDR3 nucleotide sequence: TGTGCCAGCTCACCAGGGACAGGCGCCGCAGGCTACACCTTC. Translation gives CASSPGTGAAGYTF.

The rearrangement uses TRBV7-3 and TRBJ2-2, with 11 nucleotides matching TRBD2. V lost 5 bases, J lost 2 bases, and 13 bases stayed unmatched. CDR3 size: 19 residues. The V gene's germline CDR1 is SGHTA and CDR2 FQGTGA. CDR3 bases: TGTGCCAGCAGCCAGGGGGCAGGACTAGCGGGTGTTAACACCGGGGAGCTGTTTTTT. This sequence encodes CASSQGAGLAGVNTGELFF.

The sample holds a few counts of this clone. Other nucleotide sequences in the sample specify the same CDR3. This chain uses TRBV5-1 with TRBJ2-3; D call uncertain. Germline V gene sequence: CDR1 SGHRS, CDR2 YFSETQ. Trimming cost V 5 bases and J 0 bases, with 4 bases left between them. CDR3 length equals 12 residues. As DNA, the CDR3 is TGCGCCAGCAGTCCTAGCACAGATACGCAGTATTTT. Protein: CASSPSTDTQYF.

The chain combines TRBV9 with TRBJ2-7; D gene ambiguous. Germline assignment: CDR1 SGDLS and CDR2 YYNGEE. Trimming removed 3 bases at V and 2 bases at J, with 6 bases between. CDR3 size: 12 residues. CDR3 sequence (DNA): TGTGCCAGCAGCGAAACTACCTACGAGCAGTACTTC. It codes for CASSETTYEQYF.